This T cell receptor (beta chain) was sequenced during a study of technical replicates of blood from several donors. TCRdb keeps only in-frame clones here, not all; method: immunoSEQ multiplex PCR. Of about 88,000 clones listed, 85% to 95% are singletons. The sequenced sample consisted of T cells isolated from PBMCs. The TCR comes from a human donor in good health.

CDR3 region: CAILPELAGLGTDTQYF. CDR3 sequence (DNA): TGTGCTATACTCCCGGAACTAGCGGGATTGGGCACAGATACGCAGTATTTT. The chain uses TRBV6-4 and TRBJ2-3, with TRBD2 matching 10 bases. The CDR3 has 17 residues. CDR1 is MRHNA, CDR2 SNTAGT, per germline.